Listed here is a single T cell receptor (beta chain). Its antigen is currently not known. The sample holds no much larger clone one base away, and base qualities are not on file. This specimen comes from a study of cytomegalovirus exposure and HLA in healthy donors (TCRdb year 2017). Concerning the study at large: In an earlier analysis of about 560 of the donors, 276 Gb of sequence data and some 100 million unique TCR beta sequences from about 190 million T cells were reported. The study aimed to test whether signatures of past pathogen exposure could be identified by cataloging public T cell receptors. Besides the first cohort of around 700 subjects, a separate validation cohort made up of 120 or so different subjects was used. Every discovery cohort repertoire had been produced on one sequencing platform. Four or five DR-DQ haplotypes were handled as single units for association and clustering because linkage in the cohort was strong. The study combined high-throughput TCR immunosequencing, statistical association of individual TCRs with disease status, and machine learning to predict cytomegalovirus infection status. A later analysis re-analyzed previously published TCR beta repertoires from 666 donors and added high-resolution HLA genotyping to study TCR occurrence patterns. The number of donors typed differed by locus, with about 629-640 for A, B, C, DRB1 and DQB1, around 560 for DQA1, approximately 570 for DPA1, and some 470 for DPB1. The study used immunosequencing to profile the T cell repertoires of approximately 640 subjects and linked those repertoires to cytomegalovirus serostatus. The genetic ancestry cluster associated with self-reported Caucasian donors included 65% to 90% of the 300 to 450 genotyped donors. Both class I and class II loci were covered by HLA typing, at four-digit resolution. An early release that covered roughly 600 HLA-typed donors contained approximately 290 gigabases of sequencing data and tens of millions of unique TCR sequences. Rather than drawing on any new phenotypic data, the later analysis identified candidate immune exposures from TCR beta sequences and the way those sequences occurred across donors. Among approximately 370 genotyped donors of the cohort, an average of around 250,000 unique TCR beta nucleotide sequences was sequenced per donor, of which approximately 18% were non-productive. In a later genetic analysis, genome-wide SNP genotypes for about 65% of the roughly 700 donors were used, and that subset was treated as a discovery cohort. Donor age, sex, ethnicity and CMV serostatus were collected together with the repertoire data. An earlier analysis of roughly 580 of the donors used high-throughput TCR beta sequencing to judge whether each TCR beta V gene segment behaved as functional or pseudogenic. Results the study describes overall, beyond this receptor: In a later analysis, HLA-associated TCR beta chains showed more clonal expansion and lower generation probabilities than non-associated chains that were equally common. Over 15 rarely observed V segments, including chromosome 9 orphons, were excluded from the earlier analysis of about 500 of the donors because counts were too low. In both the original and validation cohorts, the classifier was reported to diagnose cytomegalovirus status with high specificity and sensitivity. Sequencing depth was assumed to be roughly uniform across donors in the presence/absence analyses, though that assumption may not hold. In a later analysis, several top co-occurrence clusters were reported to appear linked to parvovirus B19, influenza, CMV and Epstein-Barr virus. Correlated functional status among segregating V segments might reflect linkage disequilibrium, but an unknown experimental factor could not be ruled out. For the cohort, immune exposure information was limited to CMV serostatus. The cohort was sequenced for TCR beta chains only, and without alpha or paired-chain data the features that could be detected were limited. A total of 164 TCR beta chains were listed by the study as associated with cytomegalovirus. Strong co-occurrence of HLA alleles, especially DR and DQ, made assigning TCR associations to individual alleles difficult. A cluster of highly shared sequence variants was judged likely to be a technical artifact of the sequencing pipeline. Most CMV-associated TCR beta chains appeared to be HLA-restricted in a later analysis, and the HLA associations seemed to be driven largely by CMV exposure. Because some donors lacked HLA typing at each locus, the association tests relied only on the typed subset. A later genetic analysis associated a missense DCLRE1C variant with V-gene and J-gene trimming of TCR beta chains, and an independent cohort replicated the association. Compared with the roughly 720-donor mean, donors in an Asian-associated ancestry cluster had fewer N-insertions in productive TCRs, according to a later genetic analysis. While some public TCRs were present in many individuals, most TCR sequences turned up only very rarely across donors. Some IMGT-functional V segments, including TRBV6-2 and TRBV6-3, could not be distinguished by the 87-base-pair reads and were therefore excluded. In a later analysis, the rate of TCR association differed among HLA loci, with DRB1 alleles having the most associated TCRs and HLA-C alleles having the fewest. Three of the identified cytomegalovirus-associated TCR beta chains were confirmed in vitro to be specific for cytomegalovirus antigens. Specific HLA alleles were associated with about 17,000 TCR beta sequences at a false discovery rate of 0.05 in a later analysis. It was suggested by the authors that the approach could potentially be generalized to other disease states and immunological phenotypes. In an earlier analysis of some 500 of the donors, most TCR beta V segments appeared in productive rearrangements about 87% or about 30% of the time, broadly matching IMGT annotations. A further reported finding was that TCR beta sequences accurately predicted the HLA-A and HLA-B alleles for most subjects in the first cohort.

The method behind the library was the immunoSEQ multiplex PCR assay. A mixture of 60 forward primers for TCR Vbeta segments and 13 reverse primers for TCR Jbeta segments was used in the multiplex PCR. Amplification of the CDR3 region of rearranged TCR beta genes was performed with a multiplex PCR assay on genomic DNA. On the Illumina HiSeq System, the amplified TCR beta libraries were sequenced as 87-base-pair reads. Turning to the authors' computational methods: A later analysis tallied around 87 million unique TCR beta chains across the 666 repertoires, and about 12 million of those chains were shared by two or more donors. Raw reads were error-corrected and collapsed into unique sequences by a nearest-neighbor algorithm in which closely related sequences were merged to remove PCR and sequencing errors. Alignment of CDR3 sequences to IMGT reference sequences was used to assign V, D and J gene segments. For a sequence to be retained, at least a six-nucleotide match to both a V gene segment and a J gene segment was required. A rearrangement was called productive if the CDR3 had no stop codons and remained in frame with V and J, and every other rearrangement was called non-productive. Following IMGT convention, CDR3 was defined as the stretch from the second conserved V-encoded cysteine up to the conserved J-encoded phenylalanine. The earlier analysis of 450 to 750 of the donors excluded any sequence lacking an unambiguous match to a single V gene segment. In an earlier analysis of 587 of the donors, V segments were called functional above 56.7% productive rearrangements and were called segregating when the between-donor standard deviation exceeded 5%. A statistical classification framework was built for diagnosing cytomegalovirus status from the catalog of TCR beta chain sequences. A later analysis assigned V and J genes by comparing TCR nucleotide sequences with IMGT/GENE-DB human TR gene sequences. Using the TCRdist pipeline, a later analysis assigned CDR3 sequences along with most-parsimonious VDJ recombination scenarios. In a later analysis, every TCR beta chain was defined by the combination of its CDR3 amino acid sequence and its V-gene family, and reads without a unique V-gene family were dropped. In a later analysis, fewer than 650 highly shared, low-generation-probability nucleotide sequences were removed to address suspected cross-contamination and a sequencing artifact. A later analysis calculated a clonal expansion index for each public chain from normalized within-repertoire ranks of inferred template counts. In a later analysis, generation probabilities were computed with a VDJ recombination model fitted to out-of-frame rearrangements, and the resulting probabilities were checked against IGoR. Hypergeometric tests were used in a later analysis to score TCR-TCR, TCR-HLA and TCR-CMV co-occurrence, with a repertoire-size bias correction applied to the TCR pairs. In a later analysis, false discovery rates were estimated by permuting HLA or CMV assignments 20 times. In a later analysis, co-occurring TCRs were grouped using DBSCAN, with TCRdist sequence similarity added in when clustering inside HLA-allele-positive subsets. For co-occurrence clustering, repertoires with fewer than 30,000 or more than 120,000 public chains were excluded, along with four to six repertoires with anomalous nucleotide sharing. The immuneACCESS repertoire file appears here via TCRdb, limited to in-frame rearrangements. These files lack a portion of the clones; in checked studies, under half of the deficit traces to unresolved V genes, and the cause of the others is not known. From that table come the V and J calls and clone size; the DNA was used to work out D and trimming. The sample data list around 100,000 clones, and 65% of these were observed just once. The top ten clonotypes cover around 4% of the sample.

The cohort was made up of roughly 670 healthy bone marrow donors. All cohort members were sampled while nominally healthy, although unrecorded immune exposures were likely present. The donor tested CMV seropositive, placing the donor among the 289 seropositive members of the cohort. Each donor provided a peripheral blood sample, and peripheral blood mononuclear cells were used for TCR beta sequencing. The Qiagen DNeasy Blood Extraction Kit was used to extract genomic DNA from the blood cell samples. The CDR3 covers 13 residues, taking in both the cysteine and the phenylalanine. Only the CDR3 region is kept as DNA, spanning 39 bases read in frame from base 1. V and J are truncated by 6 bases and 7 bases respectively, leaving an intervening sequence of 12 bases. For CDR1 and CDR2, the germline V gene (reference sequence) lists SEHNR and FQNEAQ.

The sample consisted of PBMCs. The TCR originated in a man in his thirties or forties in good health and CMV-seropositive. The chain couples TRBV7-9 to TRBJ1-4; matching of 6 bases hints at TRBD1 as the D gene. The sequenced DNA is TGTGCCAGCAGTAGGGGGTGGGGTGAAAAACTGTTTTTT. Translated, this is CASSRGWGEKLFF.